Below, 11 T cell receptor beta chains from the same sample are listed, as sequenced in a study of blood T cell repertoires in COVID-19. Generated by immunoSEQ multiplex PCR, the TCRdb table keeps only in-frame clones and is missing some. The sample yields about 200,000 clones, 75% to 90% seen once. Material for sequencing was peripheral blood. The receptors were gathered from a man aged 30-40 years who had recovered from COVID-19.

This clone appeared a few times. The chain carries TRBV12-3 or TRBV12-4 and TRBJ1-1; 7 bases agree with TRBD1. The CDR3 totals 13 residues. J was trimmed by 5 bases and V by 6 bases; bases with no gene match: 6. The CDR3, as DNA: TGTGCCAGCAGCCGAACAGGGGAGACTGAAGCTTTCTTT. Protein: CASSRTGETEAFF.

The chain links TRBV28 to TRBJ1-1; TRBD1 matches 7 bases. With 4 bases clipped from V and 3 bases from J, the junction kept 8 bases outside the gene matches. The germline CDR1 and CDR2 sequences are MDHEN and SYDVKM. The length of the CDR3 is 15 residues. CDR3 in amino acids: CASSSWTGRDTEAFF. The CDR3 nucleotides are TGTGCCAGCAGTTCATGGACAGGAAGGGACACTGAAGCTTTCTTT.

V is TRBV6-5 and J is TRBJ1-3, with a weak D call TRBD1 (6 bases). Germline V gene lookup returns CDR1 MNHEY and CDR2 SVGAGI. V lost 5 bases and J 0 bases, leaving 11 bases between the germline ends. The CDR3 runs to 15 residues. Written as DNA, the CDR3 is TGTGCCAGCAGTAGAACAGGGCTCTCTGGAAACACCATATATTTT. Translation gives CASSRTGLSGNTIYF.

This chain joins TRBV5-1 and TRBJ2-7; 7 bases match TRBD1. The CDR3 covers 15 residues. J gave up 0 bases and V 5 bases, and 8 bases lay outside the gene matches. Looked up from germline, CDR1 is SGHRS and CDR2 is YFSETQ. CDR3 DNA: TGCGCCAGCAGGCCGAACCGGGACAGCTCCTACGAGCAGTACTTC. This translates into CASRPNRDSSYEQYF.

The V gene is TRBV18, the J gene TRBJ1-4, with D possibly matching TRBD1 (6 bases). Germline V gene lookup returns CDR1 KGHSH and CDR2 LQKENI. Deletions cut 4 bases from V and 0 bases from J, with 12 bases between. The CDR3 is 16 residues long. This CDR3 is CASSQRGGATNEKLFF. CDR3 coding DNA: TGTGCCAGCTCACAACGGGGGGGCGCAACTAATGAAAAACTGTTTTTT.

This chain uses TRBV4-1 with TRBJ2-2; 8 bases match TRBD1. From germline, CDR1 is MGHRA and CDR2 YSYEKL. The CDR3 spans 15 residues. V lost 2 bases to trimming and J lost 6 bases; unmatched junction nucleotides: 5. CDR3 protein: CASSQTGGQSGELFF. DNA for the CDR3: TGCGCCAGCAGCCAAACAGGGGGGCAGTCCGGGGAGCTGTTTTTT.

V and J are TRBV7-8 and TRBJ2-3; 10 nucleotides match TRBD2. V dropped 5 bases and J dropped 1; count of bases not matched to a gene: 6. The CDR3 extends over 16 amino acids. Germline CDR1 SGHVS, CDR2 FQNEAQ. CDR3 coding DNA: TGTGCCAGCAGCGCCGCCGGGACTAGCGGCACAGATACGCAGTATTTT. The encoded protein is CASSAAGTSGTDTQYF. The entire variable domain, with the rest obtained from reference TRBV7-8 and TRBJ2-3, is as follows: GAGVSQSPRYKVAKRGQDVALRCDPISGHVSLFWYQQALGQGPEFLTYFQNEAQLDKSGLPSDRFFAERPEGSVSTLKIQRTQQEDSAVYLCASSAAGTSGTDTQYFGPGTRLTVL.

This chain joins TRBV5-1 and TRBJ2-5; 8 nucleotides align to TRBD2. V shed 3 bases, J shed 1 base, and the junction held 5 bases outside the gene matches. Germline V gives CDR1 SGHRS, CDR2 YFSETQ. The CDR3 runs to 15 residues. The CDR3, as DNA: TGCGCCAGCAGCTCGGGGGGGGCGACCCAAGAGACCCAGTACTTC. It is translated as CASSSGGATQETQYF.

The V gene is TRBV12-5, the J gene TRBJ2-7; D remains ambiguous. Germline V gene data show CDR1 as LGHNT and CDR2 as FRNRAP. The CDR3 totals 14 residues. V gave up 0 bases and J gave up 2 bases, with 8 bases separating them. The CDR3 sequence is CASGLVHSPYEQYF. DNA for the CDR3: TGTGCTAGTGGTTTGGTTCATAGCCCCTACGAGCAGTACTTC. Drawing the rest from reference TRBV12-5 and TRBJ2-7, the complete variable domain is DARVTQTPRHKVTEMGQEVTMRCQPILGHNTVFWYRQTMMQGLELLAYFRNRAPLDDSGMPKDRFSAEMPDATLATLKIQPSEPRDSAVYFCASGLVHSPYEQYFGPGTRLTVT.

The chain has TRBV18 and TRBJ2-7; maybe TRBD2 (5 bases). The CDR3 is made up of 15 amino acids. Trimming left V 3 bases short and J 0 bases short, with 12 bases between. CDR1 is KGHSH and CDR2 is LQKENI in the germline V gene. The CDR3 loop is CASSPTGSSSYEQYF. The CDR3 nucleotides read TGTGCCAGCTCACCGACGGGGTCCTCCTCCTACGAGCAGTACTTC.

This chain connects TRBV12-5 to TRBJ2-1; TRBD2 aligns across 13 bases. CDR3 length: 19 amino acids. Germline CDR1 LGHNT, CDR2 FRNRAP. Losses at the gene ends were 4 bases for V and 0 bases for J; bases not matched to a gene: 9. The CDR3 sequence: CASGSPLTSGGSSYNEQFF. The CDR3 DNA reads TGTGCTAGTGGTTCCCCCCTGACTAGCGGGGGGAGCTCCTACAATGAGCAGTTCTTC.